What follows are 21 T cell receptor beta chains derived from one specimen sequenced in a study of blood T cell repertoires in COVID-19. Generated by immunoSEQ multiplex PCR, the TCRdb table keeps only in-frame clones and is missing some. The data hold more than 140,000 clones, with 70% to 85% observed a single time. The specimen was peripheral blood. The receptors stem from a woman between 45 and 65 years old in a cohort sampled during active or convalescent COVID-19.

There are a few counts of this clone. J is TRBJ1-4 and V is TRBV7-9; weak D call: TRBD1 (6 bases). V dropped 5 bases and J dropped 2 bases, with 12 bases sitting between them. Germline lookup yields CDR1 SEHNR and CDR2 FQNEAQ (reference sequence). The CDR3 is 15 amino acids. CDR3 sequence (DNA): TGTGCCAGCAGCCGGAATACAGGGACTAATGAAAAACTGTTTTTT. Its protein product is CASSRNTGTNEKLFF.

The chain is built from TRBV6-2 or TRBV6-3 and TRBJ1-2, with D uncertain. The CDR3 runs 13 residues. Deletions cut 7 bases from V and 4 bases from J, with 13 bases between. From germline, CDR1 is MNHEY and CDR2 SVGEGT. The CDR3 DNA reads as TGTGCCAGCACCCCGCCCTCGAGCTATGGCTACACCTTC. The encoded protein is CASTPPSSYGYTF.

The chain is built from TRBV4-1 and TRBJ1-4, with TRBD1 matching over 10 bases. Trimming at V came to 1 base and at J to 8 bases, leaving 4 bases not matched to a gene. The CDR3 has 15 amino acids. Germline lookup yields CDR1 MGHRA and CDR2 YSYEKL. The CDR3 DNA is TGCGCCAGCAGCCAAGGGACAGGGGGGGGCGAAAAACTGTTTTTT. Translating it yields CASSQGTGGGEKLFF.

The chain recombines TRBV30 with TRBJ1-2; TRBD1 matches 8 bases. J was trimmed by 7 bases and V by 8 bases; bases with no gene match: 9. This CDR3 has 12 residues. Looked up from germline, CDR1 is GTSNPN and CDR2 is SVGIG (reference sequence). CDR3 nucleotides: TGTGCCAAAACTCAGGGGGCGGGTGGCTACACCTTC. This gives the protein CAKTQGAGGYTF.

J is TRBJ1-4 and V is TRBV5-6; possible D gene TRBD1, 5 bases. Trimming took off 0 bases at V and 8 bases at J, with 8 bases between the two ends. Germline CDR1 is SGHDT and CDR2 is YYEEEE. There are 13 residues in the CDR3. CDR3 nucleotides: TGTGCCAGCAGCTTGGGACAGCAGGAAAAACTGTTTTTT. This codes for CASSLGQQEKLFF.

This chain uses TRBV4-3 with TRBJ2-3; 11 nucleotides line up with TRBD2. The J segment lost 1 base and the V segment lost 7 bases, leaving 13 bases of the junction unmatched. From germline, CDR1 is LGHNA and CDR2 YSLEER. The CDR3 has 18 residues. The CDR3 loop reads CASTSDVSGGAGTDTQYF. The CDR3 DNA follows: TGCGCCAGCACCTCAGACGTTAGCGGGGGGGCCGGCACAGATACGCAGTATTTT.

This chain uses TRBV7-9 with TRBJ2-2; 7 bases fit TRBD1. Germline V lookup: CDR1 SEHNR, CDR2 FQNEAQ (reference sequence). Losses at the gene ends were 5 bases for V and 5 bases for J; bases not matched to a gene: 5. The CDR3 is made up of 14 amino acids. The CDR3 coding sequence is TGTGCCAGCAGCCCCCGACAGGGAACCGGGGAGCTGTTTTTT. This sequence encodes CASSPRQGTGELFF.

V is TRBV3-1 (or the pseudogene TRBV3-2) and J is TRBJ1-5, with 9 bases identical to TRBD1. The CDR3 contains 15 residues. The trim removed 3 bases at V and 6 bases at J, leaving 6 bases unmatched. CDR1 LGHDT and CDR2 YNNKEL come from the germline V gene (reference sequence). The CDR3 DNA reads as TGTGCCAGCAGCCACGGGGACAGGGCGACTCAGCCCCAGCATTTT. The encoded protein is CASSHGDRATQPQHF.

The genes are TRBV7-2 and TRBJ2-1, with TRBD2 as a possible D gene (6 bases). Deletions cut 5 bases from V and 6 bases from J, with 17 bases between. The germline gives CDR1 SGHTA, CDR2 FQGNSA. The CDR3 length is 15 residues. CDR3 bases: TGTGCCAGCAGCATATCGGGCGCGGGGAGCAATGAGCAGTTCTTC. Its protein is CASSISGAGSNEQFF.

This clone was recorded only once. The rearrangement uses TRBV19 and TRBJ1-5; possible D gene TRBD1, 5 bases. The germline gives CDR1 LNHDA, CDR2 SQIVND (reference sequence). V lost 0 bases, J lost 5 bases, and 5 bases lay in between. This CDR3 has 13 residues. The CDR3 DNA sequence: TGTGCCAGTAGTATAGACAGGGATCAGCCCCAGCATTTT. It is translated as CASSIDRDQPQHF.

The chain recombines TRBV30 with TRBJ1-1; D perhaps matches TRBD1 (5 bases). CDR1 is GTSNPN, CDR2 SVGIG, per germline (reference sequence). Between the trimmed V and J ends, which lost 0 bases and 10 bases, there was a span of 30 bases. This CDR3 is 18 amino acids long. The CDR3 region has the DNA TGTGCCTGGAGTGTACGAAATGTTGGGCGGGGCCGCTACCTTGCAGCTTTCTTT. Amino acids: CAWSVRNVGRGRYLAAFF. The variable domain in full, completed from reference TRBV30 and TRBJ1-1, reads SQTIHQWPATLVQPVGSPLSLECTVEGTSNPNLYWYRQAAGRGLQLLFYSVGIGQISSEVPQNLSASRPQDRQFILSSKKLLLSDSGFYLCAWSVRNVGRGRYLAAFFGQGTRLTVV.

V is TRBV6-5 and J is TRBJ1-1, with a weak D call TRBD1 (5 bases). The V and J ends lost 6 bases and 0 bases respectively, with 14 bases between them. The CDR3 sequence is 15 residues long. Per germline, CDR1 MNHEY and CDR2 SVGAGI. CDR3: CASRPGGGVNTEAFF. The DNA for the CDR3 is TGTGCCAGCAGACCGGGTGGGGGGGTGAACACTGAAGCTTTCTTT.

The chain couples TRBV30 to TRBJ2-2; 7 bases fit TRBD2. CDR3 length equals 15 residues. Germline-derived CDR1 and CDR2 are GTSNPN and SVGIG (reference sequence). Trimming at V came to 2 bases and at J to 6 bases, leaving 9 bases not matched to a gene. CDR3 nucleotide sequence: TGTGCCTGGAGTATGACTAGCTCCCCGGCCGGGGAGCTGTTTTTT. Translating it yields CAWSMTSSPAGELFF.

The chain employs TRBV5-4 and TRBJ1-2; tentatively, D is TRBD1 (5 bases). V lost 2 bases to trimming and J lost 6 bases, with 17 bases between them. The germline CDR1 and CDR2 sequences are SGHNT and YYREEE (reference sequence). The CDR3 totals 15 residues. The CDR3, as DNA: TGTGCCAGCAGCTTTGACTTACGCAGGACAAATGGCTACACCTTC. Encoded protein: CASSFDLRRTNGYTF. Drawing the rest from reference TRBV5-4 and TRBJ1-2, the complete variable domain is ETGVTQSPTHLIKTRGQQVTLRCSSQSGHNTVSWYQQALGQGPQFIFQYYREEENGRGNFPPRFSGLQFPNYSSELNVNALELDDSALYLCASSFDLRRTNGYTFGSGTRLTVV.

This clone has only a few counts. V is TRBV7-6 and J is TRBJ1-1, with a possible D match to TRBD1 (6 bases). V was pared by 5 bases and J by 6 bases, with 28 bases between. This CDR3 contains 18 residues. The germline gives CDR1 SGHVS, CDR2 FNYEAQ. Here the CDR3 DNA reads TGTGCCAGCAGCCCCAAGGGACAAGAAGTCGCTAGAACCCCTGAAGCTTTCTTT. Its protein product is CASSPKGQEVARTPEAFF.

V is TRBV19 and J is TRBJ2-7; TRBD2 matches at 11 bases. Trimming removed 5 bases from V and 7 bases from J; junction bases left unmatched: 13. The CDR3 is 16 amino acids. The germline CDR1 and CDR2 sequences are LNHDA and SQIVND (reference sequence). The CDR3 coding sequence is TGTGCCAGTAGTCACGGGACTAGCGGCTTCCTGGGGGAGCAGTACTTC. It is translated as CASSHGTSGFLGEQYF.

The J gene is TRBJ1-1, the V gene TRBV2; D gene uncertain. Trimming took off 1 base at V and 4 bases at J, with 10 bases between the two ends. Germline assignment: CDR1 SNHLY and CDR2 FYNNEI. The CDR3 is 14 residues long. The CDR3 region is CASSEDGSFTEAFF. CDR3 coding DNA: TGTGCCAGCAGTGAAGATGGCAGTTTCACTGAAGCTTTCTTT.

The chain combines TRBV5-8 with TRBJ2-1, with TRBD2 identical over 7 bases. With 4 bases clipped from V and 0 bases from J, the junction kept 10 bases outside the gene matches. CDR3 length: 17 residues. Germline V CDR1 and CDR2: SGHTS, YDEGEE. The CDR3 sequence: CASSAWGGGSSYNEQFF. Written as DNA, the CDR3 is TGTGCCAGCAGCGCCTGGGGGGGAGGGTCCTCCTACAATGAGCAGTTCTTC.

A few counts support this clone. This sequence joins TRBV18 and TRBJ1-1; D is undetermined. CDR1 KGHSH and CDR2 LQKENI come from the germline V gene. Trimming removed 5 bases from V and 0 bases from J, with 7 bases in between. The CDR3 loop spans 13 amino acids. The CDR3 nucleotides are TGTGCCAGCTCAAACGGTTTGAACACTGAAGCTTTCTTT. Protein: CASSNGLNTEAFF.

This CDR3 is CATSDRGFWNQPQHF. The CDR3 DNA sequence: TGTGCCACCAGTGATCGAGGGTTTTGGAATCAGCCCCAGCATTTT. The chain carries TRBV24-1 and TRBJ1-5, with D uncertain. The CDR3 sequence is 15 residues long. CDR1 is KGHDR, CDR2 SFDVKD, per germline. Trimming removed 3 bases from V and 4 bases from J, with 12 bases in between.

There are a few counts of this clone. J is TRBJ2-3 and V is TRBV24-1; 7 nucleotides match TRBD2. The CDR3 has 15 residues. Germline V gene data show CDR1 as KGHDR and CDR2 as SFDVKD. Trimming cost V 5 bases and J 1 base; bases outside gene matches: 5. The CDR3 is CATSAPSGGTDTQYF. In DNA form, the CDR3 reads TGTGCCACCAGTGCCCCGAGCGGGGGCACAGATACGCAGTATTTT.